This TCR beta chain is from a study of blood T cell repertoires in COVID-19. About the research overall: Material from acute and convalescent COVID-19 was sourced from the United States, Italy and Spain. PBMCs, B-cell-depleted T cells, or T cells provided the cDNA or gDNA that made up the material.

With 0 bases removed from V and 6 bases from J, the gap between germline ends came to 12 bases. The CDR3 has 15 residues. Authors' methods: By means of reference gene primer amplification, nucleated cell counts were estimated. TCRdb's copy holds only in-frame clones and misses some; the assay was immunoSEQ multiplex PCR. Clonal size and the V and J genes are those of that table, whereas D and trimming came from the DNA. Of 200,000 to 250,000 clones listed, about 88% are singletons. The sequencing input was peripheral blood. The clonotype was recovered from a man aged 40-49 years with acute or convalescent COVID-19. The rearrangement links TRBV5-7 to TRBJ2-2, with D possibly TRBD2 on 5 matching bases. TRBV5-7 counts as an open reading frame of uncertain function. The DNA for the CDR3 is TGTGCCAGCAGCTTGGGGGGAGTCGGGTCCGGGGAGCTGTTTTTT. The encoded protein is CASSLGGVGSGELFF.